The 6 T cell receptor beta chains reported below all come from one sample, sequenced in a study of response to subunit inactivated influenza vaccine. Using its own MiXCR run on the RT-PCR reads, TCRdb lists one record per CDR3 protein. Of about 620,000 distinct CDR3 sequences in the sample, about 11% are singletons; the top ten hold 9.5% to 12%. These data also formed part of another study, on T cells expressing NK-cell markers. That source reports: As the method of synthesis, 5'RACE template switching with UMIs yielded TCR beta cDNA.

Sample: PBMCs from blood, taken on the day of vaccination. These receptors were obtained from a man in his fifties who received an inactivated influenza vaccine.

This clonotype has more than one count but fewer than ten. The genes are TRBV3-1 and TRBJ1-1; possibly TRBD1 for D (6 bases). This CDR3 has 15 residues. Germline-derived CDR1 and CDR2 are LGHDT and YNNKEL (reference sequence). The germline V and J ends were trimmed by 1 base and 5 bases, with 14 bases remaining between them. The CDR3 coding sequence is TGTGCCAGCAGCCAAGTGGAAAGGGGGGGGACTGAAGCTTTCTTT. Protein product: CASSQVERGGTEAFF.

A few counts support this clonotype. This sequence joins TRBV5-1 and TRBJ1-3; weak D call: TRBD1 (5 bases). Trimming stripped 0 bases from V and 0 bases from J, with 10 bases between. CDR1 SGHRS and CDR2 YFSETQ come from the germline V gene. The CDR3 loop spans 16 amino acids. The CDR3 protein is CASSLEGTFSGNTIYF. In nucleotides, the CDR3 is TGCGCCAGCAGCTTGGAGGGGACCTTCTCTGGAAACACCATATATTTT.

The chain joins TRBV25-1 to TRBJ1-5; possible D gene TRBD1, 6 bases. V lost 3 bases to trimming and J lost 2 bases, with 23 bases between them. CDR1 is MGHDK, CDR2 SYGVNS, per germline. This CDR3 is built from 19 residues. The CDR3 DNA reads TGTGCCAGCAGTGACCTCCCGGGCAGCACAGGGTATGGCAATCAGCCCCAGCATTTT. It is translated as CASSDLPGSTGYGNQPQHF.

V and J are TRBV9 and TRBJ2-1; TRBD2 matches at 7 bases. V was pared by 1 base and J by 2 bases, with 18 bases of the junction left unmatched. This CDR3 has 20 amino acids. Germline-derived CDR1 and CDR2 are SGDLS and YYNGEE. The CDR3 protein is CASSVRLEAGRGTPYNEQFF. The DNA of the CDR3 is TGTGCCAGCAGCGTAAGATTAGAGGCTGGGCGGGGGACTCCCTACAATGAGCAGTTCTTC.

The chain's CDR3 is CASRSVQNIQYF. The CDR3 bases are TGTGCCAGCAGGTCGGTCCAAAACATTCAGTACTTC. The rearrangement links TRBV6-1 to TRBJ2-4; D call uncertain. Looked up from germline, CDR1 is MNHNS and CDR2 is SASEGT. The CDR3 spans 12 residues. V gave up 6 bases and J gave up 5 bases, with 8 bases separating them.

This clonotype was counted only a few times. The V gene is TRBV7-2, the J gene TRBJ2-4, with a possible D match to TRBD2 (6 bases). The CDR3 spans 13 residues. Germline CDR1 reads SGHTA; CDR2 reads FQGNSA. The V end lost 3 bases, the J end lost 8 bases, and 11 bases lay between the germline ends. CDR3 amino acids: CASSFAGEDIQYF. The CDR3 bases are TGTGCCAGCAGCTTCGCCGGGGAGGACATTCAGTACTTC.